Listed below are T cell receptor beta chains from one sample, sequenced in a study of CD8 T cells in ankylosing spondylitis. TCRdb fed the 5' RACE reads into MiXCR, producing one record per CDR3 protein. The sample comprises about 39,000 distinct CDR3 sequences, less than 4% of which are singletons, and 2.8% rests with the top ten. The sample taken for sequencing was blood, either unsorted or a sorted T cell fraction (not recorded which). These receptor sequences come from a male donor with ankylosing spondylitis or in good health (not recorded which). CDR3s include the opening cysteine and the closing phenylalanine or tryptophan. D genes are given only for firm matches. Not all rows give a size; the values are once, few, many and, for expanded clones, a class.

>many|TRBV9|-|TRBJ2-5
TGTGCCAGCTCGAAACGGTTACAAGAGACCCAGTACTTC
CASSKRLQETQYF
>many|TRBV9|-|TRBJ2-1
TGTGCCAGCAGCGGGTACAGGGAGGAGCAGTTCTTC
CASSGYREEQFF
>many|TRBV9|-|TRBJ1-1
TGTGCCAGCAGCGTAGACGGGACATCGGAGCGGGCTTTCTTT
CASSVDGTSERAFF
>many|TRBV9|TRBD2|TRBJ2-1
TGTGCCAGCAGCGTAGGGTCTAGCGGGAGTTTGAGTGAGCAGTTCTTC
CASSVGSSGSLSEQFF
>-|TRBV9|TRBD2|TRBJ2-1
TGTGCCAGCAGCGTAGTCGGCGGGAGTTTGGATGAGCATTTCTTC
CASSVVGGSLDEHFF
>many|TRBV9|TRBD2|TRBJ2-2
TGTGCCAGCAGCCCCAAAGGGAGGGCCGAGGGGACCGGGGAGCTGTTTTTT
CASSPKGRAEGTGELFF
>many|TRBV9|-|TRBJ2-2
TGTGCCAGCAGCGCCGCAGGGGAAGGGAGCACCGGGGAGCTGTTTTTT
CASSAAGEGSTGELFF
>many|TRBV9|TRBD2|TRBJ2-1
TGTGCCAGCAGCCTTTCTAGCGGGAGTCAAACTTACAATGAGCAGTTCTTC
CASSLSSGSQTYNEQFF
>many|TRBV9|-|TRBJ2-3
TGTGCCAGCAGCCCTGCCGGGACCCGACTCTCAGATACGCAGTATTTT
CASSPAGTRLSDTQYF
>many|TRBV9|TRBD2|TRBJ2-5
TGTGCCAGCAGCGTAGATGCTAGCGGGGGGCTCCAAGAGACCCAGTACTTC
CASSVDASGGLQETQYF
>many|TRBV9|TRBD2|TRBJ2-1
TGTGCCAGCAGCGTAGTGGCTAGCGGGACCCACAATGAGCAGTTCTTC
CASSVVASGTHNEQFF
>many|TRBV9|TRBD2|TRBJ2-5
TGTGCCAGCAGCGTCAGAGCGAGGGGAGGGGAGACCCAGTACTTC
CASSVRARGGETQYF
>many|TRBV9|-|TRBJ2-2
TGTGCCAGCAGCGTAGGGGCCGGGGTGAACACCGGGGAGCTGTTTTTT
CASSVGAGVNTGELFF
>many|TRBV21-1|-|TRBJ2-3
TGTGCCAGCAGCAAAGTTAGCGATTCCACAGATACGCAGTATTTT
CASSKVSDSTDTQYF
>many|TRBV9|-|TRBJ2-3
TGTGCCAGCAGCCTGGTGGGAGGCATCCCGAACACAGATACGCAGTATTTT
CASSLVGGIPNTDTQYF
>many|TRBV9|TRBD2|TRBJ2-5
TGTGCCAGCAGCGTAGGAATGACTAGCGGATCCCAAGCGACTCAGTACTTC
CASSVGMTSGSQATQYF